Listed below are T cell receptor beta chains from one sample, sequenced in a study of regulatory T cells in long-lasting Graves disease. TCRdb independently ran MiXCR on the multiplex PCR reads; one entry per CDR3 protein. In the table there are about 620,000 distinct CDR3 sequences, 16% of which are singletons. The same data also went into a second study, on T cells in Graves' hyperthyroidism and ophthalmopathy.

Here the sequenced sample was peripheral blood mononuclear cells (PBMCs), taken at new diagnosis, from a patient treated with antithyroid drugs. The source is a woman aged 25 to 39 with Graves disease. Each CDR3 is given with its conserved first and last residue. The order of the fields is clone size, D gene, V gene, J gene, CDR3 DNA, CDR3 protein. The D gene is left open where the match is weak. Some rows have no size entry. The others give once, few or many, or a class for an expanded clone.

abundance: -
d_gene: TRBD2
v_gene: TRBV28
j_gene: TRBJ2-7
CDR3nt: TGTGCCAGCAGCTCTCGGTCCGGGACTAGCGGGTACGAGCAGTACTTC
CDR3aa: CASSSRSGTSGYEQYF

abundance: many
d_gene: TRBD1
v_gene: TRBV24-1
j_gene: TRBJ1-2
CDR3nt: TGTGCCACCATGGGGACAGGGAAGATGGGCTACACCTTC
CDR3aa: CATMGTGKMGYTF

abundance: many
d_gene: -
v_gene: TRBV28
j_gene: TRBJ1-2
CDR3nt: TGTGCCAGCAGTTTATCGGTAGACCGGCGGGGCTACACCTTC
CDR3aa: CASSLSVDRRGYTF

abundance: many
d_gene: -
v_gene: TRBV6-1
j_gene: TRBJ2-2
CDR3nt: TGTGCCAGCAGGTTCCTTAGCACCGGGGAGCTGTTTTTT
CDR3aa: CASRFLSTGELFF

abundance: -
d_gene: TRBD1
v_gene: TRBV2
j_gene: TRBJ1-1
CDR3nt: TGTGCCAGCAGGGACAGGGGCCTTATGAACACTGAAGCTTTCTTT
CDR3aa: CASRDRGLMNTEAFF

abundance: many
d_gene: -
v_gene: TRBV24-1
j_gene: TRBJ1-1
CDR3nt: TGTGCCACCAGTGATGGGCACGACACTGAAGCTTTCTTT
CDR3aa: CATSDGHDTEAFF

abundance: many
d_gene: TRBD1
v_gene: TRBV27
j_gene: TRBJ2-1
CDR3nt: TGTGCCAGCAGTCGACAGGGGGCCTATGAGCAGTTCTTC
CDR3aa: CASSRQGAYEQFF

abundance: many
d_gene: -
v_gene: TRBV11-2
j_gene: TRBJ2-1
CDR3nt: TGTGCCAGCAGCGCGGGGACCAAAGGTGAGCAGTTCTTC
CDR3aa: CASSAGTKGEQFF

abundance: many
d_gene: TRBD2
v_gene: TRBV28
j_gene: TRBJ2-5
CDR3nt: TGTGCCAGCAGTCCCCCATACGAAACAACTAGCGGTCGAGAGACCCAGTACTTC
CDR3aa: CASSPPYETTSGRETQYF

abundance: many
d_gene: -
v_gene: TRBV11-1
j_gene: TRBJ2-7
CDR3nt: TGTGCCAGCAGCTCTACCCCCCGGCCCACTAGTTACGAGCAGTACTTC
CDR3aa: CASSSTPRPTSYEQYF

abundance: -
d_gene: -
v_gene: TRBV5-1
j_gene: TRBJ2-1
CDR3nt: TGCGCCAGCAGCTTGGGACCGTGGGGAGGGGACGGAAGGAAGGGGGCCTACAATGAGCAGTTCTTC
CDR3aa: CASSLGPWGGDGRKGAYNEQFF

abundance: many
d_gene: -
v_gene: TRBV6-2/TRBV6-3
j_gene: TRBJ1-2
CDR3nt: TGTGCCAGCAGTGAAGTAGGGGGGGGGGCAGGCTACACCTTC
CDR3aa: CASSEVGGGAGYTF

abundance: -
d_gene: -
v_gene: TRBV28
j_gene: TRBJ1-1
CDR3nt: TGTGCCAGCAGCCCCGCAGGGATTTCGAACACTGAAGCTTTCTTT
CDR3aa: CASSPAGISNTEAFF

abundance: many
d_gene: -
v_gene: TRBV6-2/TRBV6-3
j_gene: TRBJ2-3
CDR3nt: TGTGCCAGCAGTTACTCGGAAGGGATCACAGATACGCAGTATTTT
CDR3aa: CASSYSEGITDTQYF

abundance: -
d_gene: -
v_gene: TRBV5-1
j_gene: TRBJ2-7
CDR3nt: TGTGCCAGCAGCTACGTCAGGGGTTACGAGCAGTACTTC
CDR3aa: CASSYVRGYEQYF

abundance: many
d_gene: TRBD1
v_gene: TRBV27
j_gene: TRBJ2-1
CDR3nt: TGTGCCAGCAGTGTAACCGGGACAGGGAAACACAATGAGCAGTTCTTC
CDR3aa: CASSVTGTGKHNEQFF

abundance: few
d_gene: TRBD2
v_gene: TRBV7-9
j_gene: TRBJ2-7
CDR3nt: TGTGCCAGCAGCTCACCACGGGGGGGTAACTACGAGCAGTACTTC
CDR3aa: CASSSPRGGNYEQYF

abundance: -
d_gene: TRBD2
v_gene: TRBV6-9
j_gene: TRBJ2-1
CDR3nt: TGTGCCAGCAGTTACGGGATAGCGGGAGCCGCGAATGAGCAGTTCTTC
CDR3aa: CASSYGIAGAANEQFF

abundance: many
d_gene: -
v_gene: TRBV28
j_gene: TRBJ1-1
CDR3nt: TGTGCCAGCATCCTCCAGATGAACACTGAAGCTTTCTTT
CDR3aa: CASILQMNTEAFF

abundance: -
d_gene: TRBD2
v_gene: TRBV28
j_gene: TRBJ2-5
CDR3nt: TGTGCCAGCTGCCTAGCGGGAGCAGAGACCCAGTACTTC
CDR3aa: CASCLAGAETQYF

abundance: many
d_gene: TRBD1
v_gene: TRBV27
j_gene: TRBJ2-2
CDR3nt: TGTGCCAGCCTACCGGGACAGGGGGTTCCGGGGGAGCTGTTTTTT
CDR3aa: CASLPGQGVPGELFF

abundance: few
d_gene: TRBD1
v_gene: TRBV5-1
j_gene: TRBJ1-2
CDR3nt: TGCGCCAGCAGACGGGTTCCGGGACAGGCGCCGGGGGGCTACACCTTC
CDR3aa: CASRRVPGQAPGGYTF

abundance: few
d_gene: -
v_gene: TRBV7-6
j_gene: TRBJ2-1
CDR3nt: TGTGCCAGCAGTACTAGGATGGGGAATGAGCAGTTCTTC
CDR3aa: CASSTRMGNEQFF

abundance: -
d_gene: -
v_gene: TRBV20-1
j_gene: TRBJ2-1
CDR3nt: TGCAGTGCTAGTGAGCGGAACTACAATGAGCAGTTCTTC
CDR3aa: CSASERNYNEQFF